This T cell receptor (beta chain) was retrieved from a study of T-cell memory formation after mild COVID-19. General study points: Cross-reactive memory apparently joined, as some responding clones appeared in pre-infection memory. Clones shrinking from day 15 to 85 showed even CD4/CD8 mixes; later expanders tilted CD4+.

As concerns this clonotype: Antigen: not known.

One entry per CDR3 protein, called by TCRdb with MiXCR from the 5' RACE reads. The top ten clones hold about 8.6% of a sample with 550,000 to 650,000 distinct CDR3 sequences, 17% of them seen once. The V gene's germline CDR1 is LGHDT and CDR2 YNNKEL (reference sequence). V shed 4 bases, J shed 4 bases, and the junction held 8 bases outside the gene matches. The CDR3 runs to 17 residues. This sequence was found in an adult woman who had mild COVID-19 (a few samples of this study predate the infection). Cell type and time point are not known. The chain links TRBV3-1 to TRBJ2-2; 11 bases fit TRBD2. The sample consisted of PBMCs or a T cell subset sorted from them (not recorded which). CDR3 nucleotides: TGTGCCAGCAGCCCCCTAGCGGGAGGTGTGAGCACCGGGGAGCTGTTTTTT. It translates to CASSPLAGGVSTGELFF.